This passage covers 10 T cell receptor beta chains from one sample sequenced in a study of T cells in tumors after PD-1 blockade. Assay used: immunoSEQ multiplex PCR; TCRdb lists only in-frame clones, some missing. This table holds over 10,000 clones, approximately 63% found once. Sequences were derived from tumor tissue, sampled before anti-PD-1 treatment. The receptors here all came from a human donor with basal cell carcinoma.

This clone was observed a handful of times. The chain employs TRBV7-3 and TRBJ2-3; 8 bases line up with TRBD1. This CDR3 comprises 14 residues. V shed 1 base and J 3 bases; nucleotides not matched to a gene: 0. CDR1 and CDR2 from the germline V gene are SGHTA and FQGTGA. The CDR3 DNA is TGTGCCAGCAGCTTAAACAGGGGGACAGATACGCAGTATTTT. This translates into CASSLNRGTDTQYF.

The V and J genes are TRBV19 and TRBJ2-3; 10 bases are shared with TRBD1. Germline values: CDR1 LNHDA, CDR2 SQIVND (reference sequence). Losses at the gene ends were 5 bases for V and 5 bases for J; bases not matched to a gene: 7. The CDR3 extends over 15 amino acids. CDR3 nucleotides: TGTGCCAGTAGTGACCCGGGACAGGGGCAAGATACGCAGTATTTT. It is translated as CASSDPGQGQDTQYF.

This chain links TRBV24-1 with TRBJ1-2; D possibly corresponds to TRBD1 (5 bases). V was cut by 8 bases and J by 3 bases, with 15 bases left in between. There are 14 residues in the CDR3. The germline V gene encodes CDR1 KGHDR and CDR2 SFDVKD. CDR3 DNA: TGTGCCACCATTTATAGGGGAGGTCACTATGGCTACACCTTC. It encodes CATIYRGGHYGYTF.

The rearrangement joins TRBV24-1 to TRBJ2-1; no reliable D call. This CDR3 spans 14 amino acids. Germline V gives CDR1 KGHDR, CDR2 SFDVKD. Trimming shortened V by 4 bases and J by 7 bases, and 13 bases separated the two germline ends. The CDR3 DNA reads TGTGCCACCAGTGACTCTGGTGCGTCAAATGAGCAGTTCTTC. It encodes CATSDSGASNEQFF.

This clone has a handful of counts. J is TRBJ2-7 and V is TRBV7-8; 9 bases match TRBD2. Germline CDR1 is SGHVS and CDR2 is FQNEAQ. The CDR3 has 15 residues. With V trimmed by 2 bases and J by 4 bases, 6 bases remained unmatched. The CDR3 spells CASSLFSGRKYEQYF. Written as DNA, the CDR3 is TGTGCCAGCAGCTTATTTAGCGGGAGAAAGTACGAGCAGTACTTC.

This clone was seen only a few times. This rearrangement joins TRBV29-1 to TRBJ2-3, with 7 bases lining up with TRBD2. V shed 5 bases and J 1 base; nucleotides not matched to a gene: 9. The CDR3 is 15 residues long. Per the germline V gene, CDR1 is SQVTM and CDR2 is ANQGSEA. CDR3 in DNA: TGCAGCGTTCGAATAGCGGGTCAAGGCACAGATACGCAGTATTTT. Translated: CSVRIAGQGTDTQYF.

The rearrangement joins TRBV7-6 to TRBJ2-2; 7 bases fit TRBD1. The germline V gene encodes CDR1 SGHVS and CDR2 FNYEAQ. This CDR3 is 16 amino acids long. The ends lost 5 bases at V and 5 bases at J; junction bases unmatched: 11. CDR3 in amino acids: CASSPSPGGATGELFF. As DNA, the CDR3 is TGTGCCAGCAGCCCGAGCCCAGGGGGTGCAACCGGGGAGCTGTTTTTT.

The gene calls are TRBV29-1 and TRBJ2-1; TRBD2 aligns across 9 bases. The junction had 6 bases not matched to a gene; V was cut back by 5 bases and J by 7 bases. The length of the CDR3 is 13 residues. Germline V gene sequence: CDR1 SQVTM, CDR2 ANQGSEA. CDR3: CSVLVTSGNEQFF. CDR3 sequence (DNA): TGCAGCGTTCTTGTAACTAGCGGGAATGAGCAGTTCTTC.

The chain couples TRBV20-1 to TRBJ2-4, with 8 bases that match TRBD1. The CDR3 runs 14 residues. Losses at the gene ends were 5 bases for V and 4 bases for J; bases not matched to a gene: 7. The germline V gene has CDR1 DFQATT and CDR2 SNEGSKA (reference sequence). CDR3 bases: TGCAGTGCTCGTGAGGACAGGGCTAAAAACATTCAGTACTTC. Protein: CSAREDRAKNIQYF.

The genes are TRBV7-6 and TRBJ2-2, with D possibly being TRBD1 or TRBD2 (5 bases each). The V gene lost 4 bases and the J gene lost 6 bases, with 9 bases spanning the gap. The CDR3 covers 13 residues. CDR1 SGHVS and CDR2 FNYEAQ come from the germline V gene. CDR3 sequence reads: CASSSRDPGELFF. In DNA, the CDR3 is TGTGCCAGCAGCTCCCGGGACCCCGGGGAGCTGTTTTTT.